This TCR beta chain stems from a study of identical twins. Whole-study results and caveats: Within twin pairs, the out-of-frame alpha sequences they shared showed excess low generation probability.

Trimming took off 0 bases at V and 1 base at J, with 5 bases between the two ends. CDR1 is KGHDR and CDR2 is SFDVKD in the germline V gene. The CDR3 is made up of 15 amino acids. TCRdb re-called the 5' RACE reads with MiXCR, one entry per CDR3 protein. The profile shows just under 650,000 distinct CDR3 sequences, under 8.5% of them singletons. In its sample, this clonotype was seen many times. Its specificity is unknown. These data were likewise used in another study, on yellow fever vaccine responses in identical twins.

This chain joins TRBV24-1 and TRBJ2-2; the D is unclear. The specimen sequenced was PBMCs. The receptor's source is a woman aged 18-29 years in good health. The DNA of the CDR3 is TGTGCCACCAGTGATTTGGCATTGAACACCGGGGAGCTGTTTTTT. Encoded protein: CATSDLALNTGELFF.